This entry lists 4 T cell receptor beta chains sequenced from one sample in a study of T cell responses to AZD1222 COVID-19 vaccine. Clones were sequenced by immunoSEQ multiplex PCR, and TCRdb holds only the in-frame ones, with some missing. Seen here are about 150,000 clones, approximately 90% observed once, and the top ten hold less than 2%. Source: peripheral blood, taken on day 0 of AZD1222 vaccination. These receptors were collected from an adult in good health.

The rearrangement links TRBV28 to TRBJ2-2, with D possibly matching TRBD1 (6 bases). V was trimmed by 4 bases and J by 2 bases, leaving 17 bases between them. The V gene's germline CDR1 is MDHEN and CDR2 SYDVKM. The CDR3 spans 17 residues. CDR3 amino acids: CASSWLFRTENTGELFF. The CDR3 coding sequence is TGTGCCAGCAGTTGGTTGTTTCGGACAGAAAACACCGGGGAGCTGTTTTTT.

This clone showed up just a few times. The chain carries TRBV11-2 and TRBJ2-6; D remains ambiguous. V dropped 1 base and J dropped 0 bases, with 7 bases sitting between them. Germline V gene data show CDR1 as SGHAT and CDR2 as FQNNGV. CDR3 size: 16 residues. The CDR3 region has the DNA TGTGCCAGCAGCTTAGGCAGATTCTCTGGGGCCAACGTCCTGACTTTC. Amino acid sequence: CASSLGRFSGANVLTF.

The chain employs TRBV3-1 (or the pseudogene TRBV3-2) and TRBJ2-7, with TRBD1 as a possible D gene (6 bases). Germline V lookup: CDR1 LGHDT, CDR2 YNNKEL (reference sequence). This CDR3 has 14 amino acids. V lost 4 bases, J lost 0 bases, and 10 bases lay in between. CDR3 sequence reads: CASSPRTASYEQYF. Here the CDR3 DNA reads TGTGCCAGCAGCCCTCGGACAGCCTCCTACGAGCAGTACTTC.

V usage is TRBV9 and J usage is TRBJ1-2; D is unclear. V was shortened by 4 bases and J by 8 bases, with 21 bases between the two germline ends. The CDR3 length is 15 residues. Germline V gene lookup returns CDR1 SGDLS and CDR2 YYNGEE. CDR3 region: CASSPTRSYPWGYTF. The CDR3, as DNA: TGTGCCAGCAGCCCCACCCGGAGTTACCCTTGGGGCTACACCTTC. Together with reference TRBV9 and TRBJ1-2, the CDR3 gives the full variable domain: DSGVTQTPKHLITATGQRVTLRCSPRSGDLSVYWYQQSLDQGLQFLIQYYNGEERAKGNILERFSAQQFPDLHSELNLSSLELGDSALYFCASSPTRSYPWGYTFGSGTRLTVV.